Listed below are T cell receptor beta chains from one sample, sequenced in a study of cytomegalovirus exposure and HLA in healthy donors. The repertoire was sequenced with immunoSEQ multiplex PCR; TCRdb's copy has only in-frame clones and lacks some. The sample's table shows approximately 120,000 clones. The specimen was PBMCs. All receptors come from a young man in good health and CMV-seronegative. CDR3s include the opening cysteine and the closing phenylalanine or tryptophan. The D gene is left open where the match is weak.

CDR3 length	D gene	V gene	J gene	CDR3 DNA	CDR3 protein
12	TRBD1	TRBV30	TRBJ1-1	TGTGCCTGGGGACAGGGCTTAACTGAAGCTTTCTTT	CAWGQGLTEAFF
16	TRBD2	TRBV5-4	TRBJ2-5	TGTGCCAGCAGCTTGCGAGGACTAGCGGGCCAAGAGACCCAGTACTTC	CASSLRGLAGQETQYF
13	NA	TRBV28	TRBJ2-3	TGTGCCAGCAGTTTAAACGGACTATATACGCAGTATTTT	CASSLNGLYTQYF
14	TRBD1	TRBV7-9	TRBJ1-1	TGTGCCAGCAGCCTCCAGGGGGCCGGAACTGAAGCTTTCTTT	CASSLQGAGTEAFF
15	NA	TRBV2	TRBJ1-3	TGTGCAATACCGGTTGGGCCTAACTCTGGAAACACCATATATTTT	CAIPVGPNSGNTIYF
16	TRBD1	TRBV6-5	TRBJ2-7	TGTGCCAGCAGTTTACTTCCCGGGACAGGCGACCACGAGCAGTACTTC	CASSLLPGTGDHEQYF
13	NA	TRBV7-2	TRBJ1-1	TGTGCCAGCAGCCCACGGGTGAACACTGAAGCTTTCTTT	CASSPRVNTEAFF
13	NA	TRBV5-6	TRBJ2-1	TGTGCCAGCATCTACGGGATGACGGAGGAGCAGTTCTTC	CASIYGMTEEQFF
16	TRBD1	TRBV13	TRBJ1-1	TGTGCCAGCAGCCGGATCACAGGGGCGGAGAACACTGAAGCTTTCTTT	CASSRITGAENTEAFF
12	NA	TRBV7-2	TRBJ2-5	TGTGCCAGCAGCCTTAGCTTAGAGACCCAGTACTTC	CASSLSLETQYF
14	NA	TRBV6-1	TRBJ1-5	TGTGCCAGCAGTGAATCTCCAGGGTTAGGGCCCCAGCATTTT	CASSESPGLGPQHF
15	NA	TRBV11-2	TRBJ2-1	TGTGCCAGCAGCTTAGACGGGGGTCGTAACAATGAGCAGTTCTTC	CASSLDGGRNNEQFF
19	TRBD2	TRBV7-3	TRBJ2-2	TGTGCCAGCAGCTTAAGTGGGACTAGCGGGAGGAGAAGCACCGGGGAGCTGTTTTTT	CASSLSGTSGRRSTGELFF
16	TRBD2	TRBV4-3	TRBJ2-2	TGCGCCAGCAGGCCGGGAGGGGGGTTAAACACCGGGGAGCTGTTTTTT	CASRPGGGLNTGELFF
14	NA	TRBV5-1	TRBJ1-1	TGCGCCAGCAGCTTGGAGGGGTTGGGAACTGAAGCTTTCTTT	CASSLEGLGTEAFF
14	TRBD1	TRBV11-3	TRBJ2-1	TGTGCCAGCAGCCCGCGGGACAGGGGGGGTGAGCAGTTCTTC	CASSPRDRGGEQFF
13	TRBD1	TRBV5-1	TRBJ1-1	TGCGCCAGCAGCTTGGCCGGGACAGAGGCACCTTTCTTT	CASSLAGTEAPFF
15	TRBD1	TRBV4-1	TRBJ1-5	TGCGCCAGCAGCCCCGGAGGGACAGGAACGCAGCCCCAGCATTTT	CASSPGGTGTQPQHF
16	TRBD1	TRBV5-4	TRBJ1-2	TGTGCCAGCAGCGGTTCCGGGACAGGGGGCGCATATGGCTACACCTTC	CASSGSGTGGAYGYTF
17	NA	TRBV18	TRBJ2-5	TGTGCCAGCTCACCTTCCAGGGGAGATCCCCTTCAAGAGACCCAGTACTTC	CASSPSRGDPLQETQYF
14	TRBD1	TRBV29-1	TRBJ1-1	TGCAGCGTTGAAGACCGAACAGGGGAAACTGAAGCTTTCTTT	CSVEDRTGETEAFF
13	NA	TRBV29-1	TRBJ2-1	TGCAGCGTTGAAGTATCTAGAGAAGGTGAGCAGTTCTTC	CSVEVSREGEQFF
16	TRBD1	TRBV7-9	TRBJ1-1	TGTGCCAGCAGACGCGACAGGGGGCCTGGAGACACTGAAGCTTTCTTT	CASRRDRGPGDTEAFF
17	TRBD1	TRBV10-3	TRBJ2-7	TGTGCCATCAGTGAGTCGAGCTTACGGGACAGGTCCTACGAGCAGTACTTC	CAISESSLRDRSYEQYF
14	NA	TRBV19	TRBJ2-3	TGTGCCAGTAGTATCGCTAGCGGCACAGATACGCAGTATTTT	CASSIASGTDTQYF
15	TRBD1	TRBV11-2	TRBJ2-7	TGTGCCAGCAGCTTAGGGGCAGGGGGCGGCTACGAGCAGTACTTC	CASSLGAGGGYEQYF
13	NA	TRBV30	TRBJ1-1	TGTGCCTGGAGTGTCCGGTCGTGGACTGAAGCTTTCTTT	CAWSVRSWTEAFF
16	TRBD2	TRBV19	TRBJ2-2	TGTGCCAGTAGTGGTTTAGCGGGAGATGTCGCCGGGGAGCTGTTTTTT	CASSGLAGDVAGELFF
19	TRBD2	TRBV4-3	TRBJ2-3	TGCGCCAGCAGCCAAGATTTCGGCGGGAGGGCCAGTAGCACAGATACGCAGTATTTT	CASSQDFGGRASSTDTQYF
16	NA	TRBV6-5	TRBJ1-5	TGTGCCAGCAGTTACGAGGCAGGGGAGAGGAATCAGCCCCAGCATTTT	CASSYEAGERNQPQHF
16	NA	TRBV28	TRBJ1-5	TGTGCCAGCAGTTTATCGGAGGACGGACTCAATCAGCCCCAGCATTTT	CASSLSEDGLNQPQHF
14	NA	TRBV5-1	TRBJ2-1	TGCGCCAGCAGCTTCCTGAGTTCTGGCAATGAGCAGTTCTTC	CASSFLSSGNEQFF
16	TRBD1	TRBV4-2	TRBJ2-7	TGTGCCAGCAGCCGCTTCGGAGGCCAGGGGGCCGACGAGCAGTACTTC	CASSRFGGQGADEQYF
14	NA	TRBV7-2	TRBJ2-5	TGTGCCAGCAGCTTAGAACAGTACCAAGAGACCCAGTACTTC	CASSLEQYQETQYF
15	TRBD1	TRBV27	TRBJ1-2	TGTGCCAGCAGCCCCCTGGGAGACAGGGAGGATGGCTACACCTTC	CASSPLGDREDGYTF
15	NA	TRBV5-4	TRBJ2-1	TGTGCCAGCAGCTTGGCCCCGTCCGCCTACAATGAGCAGTTCTTC	CASSLAPSAYNEQFF
16	NA	TRBV5-6	TRBJ2-7	TGTGCCAGCAGCTACGGGCCGTGGGAGTGGACCTACGAGCAGTACTTC	CASSYGPWEWTYEQYF
16	TRBD1	TRBV6-6	TRBJ2-7	TGTGCCAGCAGTTACTCCACCGGGACAGGGGAGGACGAGCAGTACTTC	CASSYSTGTGEDEQYF
16	NA	TRBV30	TRBJ2-1	TGTGCCTGGAGCAGGGGTCCCCAAAGCTCCTACAATGAGCAGTTCTTC	CAWSRGPQSSYNEQFF
19	TRBD2	TRBV11-1	TRBJ2-1	TGTGCCAGCAGCTTAGGATTGGTGAAACGGCTAGCGGGATCGGGTGAGCAGTTCTTC	CASSLGLVKRLAGSGEQFF
16	TRBD1	TRBV19	TRBJ1-5	TGTGCCAGTAGTCCCTATACAGGGGCCCACAATCAGCCCCAGCATTTT	CASSPYTGAHNQPQHF
16	NA	TRBV19	TRBJ2-1	TGTGCCAGTAGTATAAGGGGCAGGGGGGACTACAATGAGCAGTTCTTC	CASSIRGRGDYNEQFF